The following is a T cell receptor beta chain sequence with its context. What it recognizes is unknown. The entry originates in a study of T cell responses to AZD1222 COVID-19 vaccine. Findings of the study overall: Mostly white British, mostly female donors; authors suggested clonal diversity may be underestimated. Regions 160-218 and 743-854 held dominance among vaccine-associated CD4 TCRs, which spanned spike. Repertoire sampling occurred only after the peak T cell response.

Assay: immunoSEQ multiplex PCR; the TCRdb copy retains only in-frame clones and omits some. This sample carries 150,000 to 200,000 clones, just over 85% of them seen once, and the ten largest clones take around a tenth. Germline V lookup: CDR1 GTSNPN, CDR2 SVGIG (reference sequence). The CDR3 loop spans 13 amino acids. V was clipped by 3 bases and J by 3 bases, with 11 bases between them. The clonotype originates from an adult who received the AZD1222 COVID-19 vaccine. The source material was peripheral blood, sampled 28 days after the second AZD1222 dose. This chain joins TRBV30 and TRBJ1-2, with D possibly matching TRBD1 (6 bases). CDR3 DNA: TGTGCCTGGAGCCAAAGGGGGGACTATGGCTACACCTTC. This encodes CAWSQRGDYGYTF.